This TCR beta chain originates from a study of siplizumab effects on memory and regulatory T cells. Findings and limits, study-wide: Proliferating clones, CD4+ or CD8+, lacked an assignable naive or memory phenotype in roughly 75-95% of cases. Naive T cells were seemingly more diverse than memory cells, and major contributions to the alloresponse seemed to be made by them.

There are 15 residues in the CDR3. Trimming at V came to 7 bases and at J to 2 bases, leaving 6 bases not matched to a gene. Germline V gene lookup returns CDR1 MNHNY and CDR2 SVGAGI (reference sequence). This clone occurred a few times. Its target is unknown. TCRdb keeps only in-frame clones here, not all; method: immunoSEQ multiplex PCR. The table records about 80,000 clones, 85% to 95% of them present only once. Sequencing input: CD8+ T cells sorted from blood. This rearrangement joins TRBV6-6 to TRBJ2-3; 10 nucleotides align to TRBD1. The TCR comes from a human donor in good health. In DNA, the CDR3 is TGTGCCAGCAACCGGGACAGGGGATACACAGATACGCAGTATTTT. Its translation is CASNRDRGYTDTQYF.